One and the same sample provided the 22 T cell receptor beta chains below, sequenced in a study of identical twins. TCRdb passed the 5' RACE reads through MiXCR, listing each CDR3 protein once. The table records 300,000 to 400,000 distinct CDR3 sequences, 8.5% to 10% of them present only once. Sequencing was carried out using naive T cells sorted from blood. Receptors originate from a woman between 45 and 65 years old in good health.

This clonotype was observed a few times. The CDR3 loop reads CASSLPAGDYNEQFF. CDR3 nucleotide sequence: TGCGCCAGCAGCTTGCCGGCAGGGGATTACAATGAGCAGTTCTTC. The V and J genes are TRBV5-1 and TRBJ2-1, with D perhaps matching TRBD1 (6 bases). The CDR3 extends over 15 amino acids. Germline assignment: CDR1 SGHRS and CDR2 YFSETQ. V was cut by 1 base and J by 4 bases, with 12 bases left in between.

The count of this clonotype is one. This chain uses TRBV7-9 with TRBJ2-7, with D possibly being TRBD2 (6 bases). This CDR3 comprises 15 residues. CDR1 is SEHNR and CDR2 is FQNEAQ in the germline V gene (reference sequence). Trimming left V 5 bases short and J 3 bases short, with 17 bases between. The CDR3 region is CASSDGGRKNYEQYV. The CDR3 DNA reads as TGTGCCAGCAGCGACGGGGGTCGGAAAAACTACGAGCAGTACGTC.

CDR3 amino acids: CSAKRQGRMGETQYF. CDR3 DNA sequence: TGCAGTGCTAAGAGACAGGGGAGGATGGGAGAGACCCAGTACTTC. The rearrangement joins TRBV20-1 to TRBJ2-5; 8 bases agree with TRBD1. The length of the CDR3 is 15 residues. V shed 4 bases, J shed 4 bases, and the junction held 11 bases outside the gene matches. Germline loops: CDR1 DFQATT, CDR2 SNEGSKA (reference sequence).

This clonotype was seen repeatedly, ten times or more. An end of the junction differs from the germline gene, which may be a read error. The V gene is TRBV5-1, the J gene TRBJ2-1, with D possibly matching TRBD2 (6 bases). Per germline, CDR1 SGHRS and CDR2 YFSETQ. The CDR3 consists of 13 residues. Written as DNA, the CDR3 is TGTGCCAGCAGCTCGGGACTTTACAATGAGCAGTTCTTC. It translates to CASSSGLYNEQFF. Full variable domain (remainder filled in from reference TRBV5-1 and TRBJ2-1): KAGVTQTPRYLIKTRGQQVTLSCSPISGHRSVSWYQQTPGQGLQFLFEYFSETQRNKGNFPGRFSGRQFSNSRSEMNVSTLELGDSALYLCASSSGLYNEQFFGPGTRLTVL.

The chain links TRBV24-1 to TRBJ2-3; 7 bases align to TRBD2. The CDR3 has 16 amino acids. Trimming removed 2 bases from V and 5 bases from J; junction bases left unmatched: 9. In germline, CDR1 is KGHDR, CDR2 SFDVKD. The CDR3 coding sequence is TGTGCCACCAGTGATTCACCCGGGCGGGAGCTAGATACGCAGTATTTT. Residues: CATSDSPGRELDTQYF.

This clonotype was counted a few times. V and J are TRBV5-1 and TRBJ1-2, with D perhaps TRBD1 (5 bases). The CDR3 has 15 amino acids. The V end lost 1 base, the J end lost 4 bases, and 14 bases lay between the germline ends. Germline CDR1 SGHRS, CDR2 YFSETQ. CDR3: CASSLQTDGGYGYTF. CDR3 sequence (DNA): TGCGCCAGCAGCTTGCAAACGGACGGGGGCTATGGCTACACCTTC.

This clonotype has ten or more counts. The chain has TRBV5-4 and TRBJ1-5; D remains unclear. Trimming shortened V by 1 base and J by 6 bases, and 5 bases separated the two germline ends. This CDR3 region has 12 residues. Germline CDR1 and CDR2: SGHNT and YYREEE (reference sequence). CDR3 nucleotides: TGTGCCAGCAGCTTGCGTGGTCAGCCCCAGCATTTT. This codes for CASSLRGQPQHF.

In its sample, this clonotype was seen many times. The chain uses TRBV12-3 or TRBV12-4 and TRBJ2-2, with TRBD2 identical over 7 bases. This CDR3 has 15 residues. With V trimmed by 7 bases and J by 2 bases, 7 bases remained unmatched. Here the CDR3 reads CASNKIAGNTGELFF. In DNA, the CDR3 is TGTGCCAGCAATAAAATAGCGGGTAACACCGGGGAGCTGTTTTTT.

This clonotype was counted ten times or more. The gene calls are TRBV3-1 and TRBJ2-5; no clear D gene. CDR1 LGHDT and CDR2 YNNKEL come from the germline V gene (reference sequence). This CDR3 region has 13 residues. The V and J ends lost 1 base and 1 base respectively, with 4 bases between them. CDR3 loop: CASSQAVQETQYF. The CDR3 DNA sequence: TGTGCCAGCAGCCAAGCAGTCCAAGAGACCCAGTACTTC.

The sample holds many counts of this clonotype. This chain links TRBV21-1 with TRBJ1-2; the D call of TRBD1 is as the table states it, not checked on the DNA. TRBV21-1 is designated a pseudogene. The length of the CDR3 is 14 residues. The CDR3 region is CASSRDRPFYGYTF. The CDR3 nucleotides read TGTGCCAGCAGCCGGGACAGGCCTTTCTATGGCTACACCTTC.

This clonotype was seen a handful of times. The chain employs TRBV10-3 and TRBJ2-6, with no clear D. Trimming stripped 4 bases from V and 0 bases from J, with 10 bases between. This CDR3 is built from 16 residues. Germline V CDR1 and CDR2: ENHRY, SYGVKD. The CDR3 sequence is CAISAAVGSGANVLTF. CDR3 nucleotide sequence: TGTGCCATCAGTGCGGCGGTCGGCTCTGGGGCCAACGTCCTGACTTTC.

This clonotype occurred a few times. The chain carries TRBV20-1 and TRBJ2-3; D perhaps matches TRBD2 (5 bases). The CDR3 is 12 amino acids. Trimming shortened V by 4 bases and J by 1 base, and 6 bases separated the two germline ends. CDR1 is DFQATT, CDR2 SNEGSKA, per germline (reference sequence). CDR3 amino acids: CSAIGGTDTQYF. The CDR3 coding sequence is TGCAGTGCTATCGGGGGCACAGATACGCAGTATTTT.

This clonotype was counted between two and nine times. The chain carries TRBV7-8 and TRBJ2-3; TRBD2 is a possible D gene (5 bases). V was trimmed by 5 bases and J by 3 bases, leaving 12 bases between them. CDR1 SGHVS and CDR2 FQNEAQ come from the germline V gene. The CDR3 is made up of 14 amino acids. CDR3 nucleotide sequence: TGTGCCAGCAGCCTGAGGGAGATAACAGATACGCAGTATTTT. It specifies CASSLREITDTQYF.

Only a few counts were recorded for this clonotype. This sequence joins TRBV20-1 and TRBJ2-1; 12 nucleotides align to TRBD2. The CDR3 length is 15 residues. Germline assignment: CDR1 DFQATT and CDR2 SNEGSKA (reference sequence). With V trimmed by 3 bases and J by 3 bases, 3 bases remained unmatched. The CDR3 nucleotides are TGCAGTGCTAGCCCGGGACTAGCGGGCTACAATGAGCAGTTCTTC. It codes for CSASPGLAGYNEQFF.

V gene TRBV6-5 combines with J gene TRBJ2-1; D is undetermined. The CDR3 spans 13 residues. V was cut by 1 base and J by 8 bases, with 9 bases left in between. CDR1 is MNHEY, CDR2 SVGAGI, per germline. CDR3 loop: CASSYFISDEQFF. As DNA, the CDR3 is TGTGCCAGCAGTTACTTCATATCCGATGAGCAGTTCTTC.

The J gene is TRBJ2-7, the V gene TRBV2; D gene uncertain. V was trimmed by 7 bases and J by 1 base, leaving 8 bases between them. The germline CDR1 and CDR2 sequences are SNHLY and FYNNEI. This CDR3 has 12 residues. The CDR3 protein is CASISGSYEQYF. The CDR3 DNA sequence: TGTGCCAGCATTTCGGGTTCCTACGAGCAGTACTTC. Filled out from reference TRBV2 and TRBJ2-7, the complete variable domain reads EPEVTQTPSHQVTQMGQEVILRCVPISNHLYFYWYRQILGQKVEFLVSFYNNEISEKSEIFDDQFSVERPDGSNFTLKIRSTKLEDSAMYFCASISGSYEQYFGPGTRLTVT.

This clonotype was detected a few times. This chain connects TRBV9 to TRBJ1-2, with 7 bases identical to TRBD1. Germline loops: CDR1 SGDLS, CDR2 YYNGEE. This CDR3 contains 15 residues. J lost 0 bases, V lost 4 bases, and 6 bases had no gene match. CDR3 protein: CASSQGGSTNYGYTF. The CDR3 DNA is TGTGCCAGCAGCCAAGGGGGCAGCACTAACTATGGCTACACCTTC.

This clonotype was counted ten times or more. The chain is built from TRBV12-3 or TRBV12-4 and TRBJ2-2, with 12 bases fitting TRBD2. Trimming cost V 1 base and J 6 bases; bases outside gene matches: 3. This CDR3 contains 16 residues. CDR3 loop: CASSLVLAGGAGELFF. The CDR3 DNA is TGTGCCAGCAGTTTAGTTCTAGCGGGAGGGGCCGGGGAGCTGTTTTTT.

CDR3 in DNA: TGTGCCAGCAGTGAATTCCAGGGGGCGAACACTGAAGCTTTCTTT. This encodes CASSEFQGANTEAFF. This chain connects TRBV25-1 to TRBJ1-1; 8 nucleotides agree with TRBD1. CDR1 is MGHDK and CDR2 is SYGVNS in the germline V gene. The CDR3 covers 15 residues. J was trimmed by 1 base and V by 1 base; bases with no gene match: 2. The full variable domain, rest sourced from reference TRBV25-1 and TRBJ1-1, is EADIYQTPRYLVIGTGKKITLECSQTMGHDKMYWYQQDPGMELHLIHYSYGVNSTEKGDLSSESTVSRIRTEHFPLTLESARPSHTSQYLCASSEFQGANTEAFFGQGTRLTVV.

The V and J genes are TRBV12-3 or TRBV12-4 and TRBJ1-1; D unresolved. The CDR3 runs 15 residues. The V end lost 6 bases, the J end lost 3 bases, and 17 bases lay between the germline ends. DNA of the CDR3: TGTGCCAGCAGCCCGAATTCGTTGTTTGACACTGAAGCTTTCTTT. Protein: CASSPNSLFDTEAFF.

This clonotype was counted only a few times. This rearrangement joins TRBV10-3 to TRBJ2-1; D remains unclear. Germline CDR1 is ENHRY and CDR2 is SYGVKD. Trimming shortened V by 2 bases and J by 8 bases, and 10 bases separated the two germline ends. The CDR3 has 13 amino acids. The CDR3 is CAISEVSMDEQFF. The CDR3 DNA reads as TGTGCCATCAGTGAGGTCAGTATGGATGAGCAGTTCTTC.

This clonotype has a handful of counts. The chain employs TRBV15 and TRBJ1-1, with TRBD1 matching 8 bases. The CDR3 covers 14 residues. CDR1 and CDR2 from the germline V gene are LNHNV and YYDKDF (reference sequence). V lost 0 bases to trimming and J lost 5 bases; unmatched junction nucleotides: 2. The CDR3 here is CATSRDNRGTEAFF. The DNA for the CDR3 is TGTGCCACCAGCAGAGATAACAGGGGGACTGAAGCTTTCTTT. Based on the CDR3 plus reference TRBV15 and TRBJ1-1, the full variable domain is DAMVIQNPRYQVTQFGKPVTLSCSQTLNHNVMYWYQQKSSQAPKLLFHYYDKDFNNEADTPDNFQSRRPNTSFCFLDIRSPGLGDTAMYLCATSRDNRGTEAFFGQGTRLTVV.